Listed below are T cell receptor beta chains from one sample, sequenced in a study of blood T cell repertoires in COVID-19. Profiled with immunoSEQ multiplex PCR; TCRdb holds only in-frame clones, not every one. The table shows about 220,000 clones, with around 87% occurring only once. Material: PBMCs or T cells enriched from blood (not recorded which). The receptor source for this set is a woman younger than 30 in a cohort exposed to, infected with or recovered from COVID-19 (not recorded which). CDR3s include the opening cysteine and the closing phenylalanine or tryptophan. A D gene is named only where the DNA matches it firmly. Size is stated for part of the rows, as once, few or many counts, or as a class when the clone is expanded.

D gene: TRBD2
V gene: TRBV10-1
J gene: TRBJ2-7
clone size: .
CDR3 protein: CASSEGTSGRYEQYF
CDR3 DNA: TGCGCCAGCAGTGAAGGGACTAGCGGGAGGTACGAGCAGTACTTC

D gene: TRBD1
V gene: TRBV3-1/TRBV3-2
J gene: TRBJ1-4
clone size: .
CDR3 protein: CASSQTEQGNGEKLFF
CDR3 DNA: TGTGCCAGCAGCCAAACCGAACAGGGGAATGGCGAAAAACTGTTTTTT

D gene: TRBD1
V gene: TRBV5-1
J gene: TRBJ1-2
clone size: .
CDR3 protein: CASSLAFGTAYGYTF
CDR3 DNA: TGCGCCAGCAGCTTGGCCTTTGGGACAGCTTATGGCTACACCTTC

D gene: TRBD2
V gene: TRBV4-2
J gene: TRBJ2-3
clone size: .
CDR3 protein: CASSQDLRGGTDTQYF
CDR3 DNA: TGTGCCAGCAGCCAAGATTTGCGGGGGGGCACAGATACGCAGTATTTT

D gene: TRBD1
V gene: TRBV19
J gene: TRBJ1-1
clone size: once
CDR3 protein: CASSVLTGRGNTEAFF
CDR3 DNA: TGTGCCAGTAGTGTCCTGACAGGGAGAGGGAACACTGAAGCTTTCTTT

D gene: TRBD1
V gene: TRBV6-5
J gene: TRBJ2-7
clone size: once
CDR3 protein: CASSWDRGNEQYF
CDR3 DNA: TGTGCCAGCAGTTGGGACAGGGGGAACGAGCAGTACTTC

D gene: TRBD1
V gene: TRBV5-4
J gene: TRBJ2-7
clone size: .
CDR3 protein: CASSLQGAGDEQYF
CDR3 DNA: TGTGCCAGCAGCCTACAGGGGGCCGGGGACGAGCAGTACTTC

D gene: TRBD1
V gene: TRBV7-2
J gene: TRBJ1-4
clone size: few
CDR3 protein: CASSPTGEGGEEKLFF
CDR3 DNA: TGTGCCAGCAGCCCTACAGGGGAAGGCGGGGAAGAAAAACTGTTTTTT

D gene: .
V gene: TRBV6-1
J gene: TRBJ1-5
clone size: .
CDR3 protein: CASSEPTGTRNQPQHF
CDR3 DNA: TGTGCCAGCAGTGAACCTACCGGGACACGAAATCAGCCCCAGCATTTT

D gene: TRBD2
V gene: TRBV5-4
J gene: TRBJ2-5
clone size: .
CDR3 protein: CASSLSLARETQYF
CDR3 DNA: TGTGCCAGCAGCTTGTCACTAGCGAGGGAGACCCAGTACTTC

D gene: TRBD1
V gene: TRBV19
J gene: TRBJ1-5
clone size: .
CDR3 protein: CASSLSRDRVNQPQHF
CDR3 DNA: TGTGCCAGTAGTCTCTCCCGGGACAGGGTTAATCAGCCCCAGCATTTT

D gene: TRBD1
V gene: TRBV6-5
J gene: TRBJ2-1
clone size: .
CDR3 protein: CASSDRGSDEQFF
CDR3 DNA: TGTGCCAGCAGCGACAGGGGTAGCGATGAGCAGTTCTTC

D gene: .
V gene: TRBV10-1
J gene: TRBJ1-5
clone size: .
CDR3 protein: CASASRPGDHYSNQPQHF
CDR3 DNA: TGCGCCAGCGCAAGCCGGCCAGGGGATCATTATAGCAATCAGCCCCAGCATTTT

D gene: TRBD1
V gene: TRBV7-6
J gene: TRBJ2-6
clone size: .
CDR3 protein: CASSLGGTAGANVLTF
CDR3 DNA: TGTGCCAGCAGCTTAGGGGGGACAGCTGGGGCCAACGTCCTGACTTTC

D gene: .
V gene: TRBV5-1
J gene: TRBJ2-1
clone size: .
CDR3 protein: CASSLVGGSIDEQFF
CDR3 DNA: TGCGCCAGCAGCTTGGTAGGAGGGAGTATCGATGAGCAGTTCTTC

D gene: .
V gene: TRBV11-2
J gene: TRBJ2-3
clone size: .
CDR3 protein: CASSIGGLVQVTQYF
CDR3 DNA: TGTGCCAGCAGCATAGGAGGGCTAGTTCAAGTTACGCAGTATTTT

D gene: TRBD1
V gene: TRBV5-6
J gene: TRBJ1-2
clone size: .
CDR3 protein: CASSWTGDRGYTF
CDR3 DNA: TGTGCCAGCAGCTGGACAGGGGATAGGGGCTACACCTTC

D gene: .
V gene: TRBV28
J gene: TRBJ1-6
clone size: .
CDR3 protein: CASSGRGVSNSPLHF
CDR3 DNA: TGTGCCAGCAGTGGGAGGGGTGTGAGTAATTCACCCCTCCACTTT

D gene: TRBD2
V gene: TRBV7-6
J gene: TRBJ2-3
clone size: .
CDR3 protein: CASSLEASGSTDTQYF
CDR3 DNA: TGTGCCAGCAGCTTAGAGGCTAGCGGTAGCACAGATACGCAGTATTTT

D gene: .
V gene: TRBV28
J gene: TRBJ1-5
clone size: .
CDR3 protein: CASSWSRRQHQPQHF
CDR3 DNA: TGTGCCAGCAGTTGGAGTAGACGTCAACATCAGCCCCAGCATTTT

D gene: .
V gene: TRBV7-2
J gene: TRBJ1-2
clone size: .
CDR3 protein: CASSFRGGEANYGYTF
CDR3 DNA: TGTGCCAGCAGCTTTAGAGGGGGGGAAGCTAACTATGGCTACACCTTC

D gene: .
V gene: TRBV5-1
J gene: TRBJ1-4
clone size: .
CDR3 protein: CASSLGRWGPTNEKLFF
CDR3 DNA: TGCGCCAGCAGCTTGGGCCGGTGGGGGCCAACTAATGAAAAACTGTTTTTT

D gene: TRBD1
V gene: TRBV28
J gene: TRBJ2-3
clone size: .
CDR3 protein: CASFGPTPPAGGSADTQYF
CDR3 DNA: TGTGCCAGCTTTGGGCCAACACCACCGGCAGGGGGCTCTGCAGATACGCAGTATTTT

D gene: TRBD1
V gene: TRBV7-6
J gene: TRBJ1-2
clone size: .
CDR3 protein: CASSLEAGGTYYGYTF
CDR3 DNA: TGTGCCAGCAGCTTAGAGGCAGGGGGCACCTACTATGGCTACACCTTC

D gene: TRBD2
V gene: TRBV3-1/TRBV3-2
J gene: TRBJ2-2
clone size: once
CDR3 protein: CASSQPLAGAGGELFF
CDR3 DNA: TGTGCCAGCAGCCAACCACTAGCGGGAGCAGGCGGGGAGCTGTTTTTT

D gene: .
V gene: TRBV5-1
J gene: TRBJ1-2
clone size: .
CDR3 protein: CASSFGQGAGYTF
CDR3 DNA: TGCGCCAGCAGCTTCGGGCAAGGGGCCGGCTACACCTTC

D gene: TRBD2
V gene: TRBV6-1
J gene: TRBJ2-7
clone size: .
CDR3 protein: CASSVWAGGPGGEQYF
CDR3 DNA: TGTGCCAGCAGTGTTTGGGCGGGAGGGCCTGGCGGCGAGCAGTACTTC

D gene: TRBD1
V gene: TRBV19
J gene: TRBJ2-3
clone size: .
CDR3 protein: CATRRDRGSIDTQYF
CDR3 DNA: TGTGCCACCCGAAGAGACAGGGGAAGTATAGATACGCAGTATTTT

D gene: TRBD1
V gene: TRBV24-1
J gene: TRBJ2-5
clone size: .
CDR3 protein: CATSEGGTGQETQYF
CDR3 DNA: TGTGCCACCAGTGAGGGCGGGACAGGCCAAGAGACCCAGTACTTC

D gene: .
V gene: TRBV6-5
J gene: TRBJ2-2
clone size: .
CDR3 protein: CASSRKGYTGELFF
CDR3 DNA: TGTGCCAGCAGTAGGAAGGGGTACACCGGGGAGCTGTTTTTT

D gene: .
V gene: TRBV28
J gene: TRBJ1-5
clone size: .
CDR3 protein: CASRGTSNQPQHF
CDR3 DNA: TGTGCCAGCAGGGGGACTTCAAATCAGCCCCAGCATTTT

D gene: TRBD2
V gene: TRBV30
J gene: TRBJ2-5
clone size: .
CDR3 protein: CAWELAGVRETQYF
CDR3 DNA: TGTGCCTGGGAACTAGCGGGAGTCCGGGAGACCCAGTACTTC

D gene: .
V gene: TRBV7-9
J gene: TRBJ2-2
clone size: .
CDR3 protein: CASSDRHGGQNTGELFF
CDR3 DNA: TGTGCCAGCAGCGATCGGCATGGGGGACAGAACACCGGGGAGCTGTTTTTT

D gene: .
V gene: TRBV11-2
J gene: TRBJ2-1
clone size: once
CDR3 protein: CASSLATWPGNEQFF
CDR3 DNA: TGTGCCAGCAGCTTAGCTACGTGGCCAGGCAATGAGCAGTTCTTC

D gene: .
V gene: TRBV7-6
J gene: TRBJ2-5
clone size: .
CDR3 protein: CSVGRGQETQYF
CDR3 DNA: TGTTCCGTGGGTAGGGGCCAAGAGACCCAGTACTTC

D gene: TRBD1
V gene: TRBV14
J gene: TRBJ1-2
clone size: .
CDR3 protein: CASSLLTGGEGGYTF
CDR3 DNA: TGTGCCAGCAGCCTGCTGACAGGGGGCGAGGGTGGCTACACCTTC

D gene: .
V gene: TRBV21-1
J gene: TRBJ1-5
clone size: .
CDR3 protein: CASSTPRGGEGNQPQHF
CDR3 DNA: TGTGCCAGCAGCACCCCAAGGGGGGGCGAAGGGAATCAGCCCCAGCATTTT

D gene: TRBD1
V gene: TRBV5-6
J gene: TRBJ2-7
clone size: few
CDR3 protein: CASSLAGTGPTEQYF
CDR3 DNA: TGTGCCAGCAGCTTGGCCGGGACAGGACCTACGGAGCAGTACTTC

D gene: TRBD2
V gene: TRBV7-3
J gene: TRBJ2-2
clone size: .
CDR3 protein: CASSLNSGGNTGELFF
CDR3 DNA: TGTGCCAGCAGCTTAAATAGCGGGGGGAACACCGGGGAGCTGTTTTTT

D gene: .
V gene: TRBV7-6
J gene: TRBJ1-6
clone size: .
CDR3 protein: CASSPRQSSYNSPLHF
CDR3 DNA: TGTGCCAGCAGCCCCCGACAGTCCTCCTATAATTCACCCCTCCACTTT

D gene: TRBD2
V gene: TRBV3-1/TRBV3-2
J gene: TRBJ2-2
clone size: .
CDR3 protein: CASSRTSGRATGELFF
CDR3 DNA: TGTGCCAGCAGTCGCACTAGCGGGAGAGCCACCGGGGAGCTGTTTTTT

D gene: .
V gene: TRBV29-1
J gene: TRBJ1-2
clone size: .
CDR3 protein: CSVAGNYGYTF
CDR3 DNA: TGCAGCGTCGCGGGGAACTATGGCTACACCTTC

D gene: .
V gene: TRBV7-6
J gene: TRBJ1-3
clone size: .
CDR3 protein: CASSLDAGSGSSGNTIYF
CDR3 DNA: TGTGCCAGCAGCTTAGACGCAGGTAGCGGGAGCTCTGGAAACACCATATATTTT

D gene: .
V gene: TRBV10-3
J gene: TRBJ2-5
clone size: .
CDR3 protein: CAISDTRGETQYF
CDR3 DNA: TGTGCCATCAGCGACACTAGAGGGGAGACCCAGTACTTC